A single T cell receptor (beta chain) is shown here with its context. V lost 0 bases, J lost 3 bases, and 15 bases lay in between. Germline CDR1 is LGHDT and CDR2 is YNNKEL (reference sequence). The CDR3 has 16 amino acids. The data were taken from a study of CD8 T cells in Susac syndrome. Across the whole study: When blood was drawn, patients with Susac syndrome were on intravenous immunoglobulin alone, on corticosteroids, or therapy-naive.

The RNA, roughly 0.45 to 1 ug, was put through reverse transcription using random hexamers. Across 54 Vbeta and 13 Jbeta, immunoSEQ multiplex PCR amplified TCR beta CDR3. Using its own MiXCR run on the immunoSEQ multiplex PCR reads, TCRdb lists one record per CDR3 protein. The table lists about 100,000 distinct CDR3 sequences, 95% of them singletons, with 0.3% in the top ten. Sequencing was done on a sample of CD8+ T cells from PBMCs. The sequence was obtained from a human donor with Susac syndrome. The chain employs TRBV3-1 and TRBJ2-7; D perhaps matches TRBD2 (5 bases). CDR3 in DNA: TGTGCCAGCAGCCAAGAGGACTCCTACACGAGCTACGAGCAGTACTTC. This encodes CASSQEDSYTSYEQYF.